Presented here are 21 T cell receptor beta chains from one specimen sequenced in a study of persistence of HIV-infected CD4 T cells. These receptors have no identified antigens. Cells were stimulated with overlapping HIV-1 Gag 15-mer peptides. CD40L-negative CD69-negative CD45RO-high memory CD4+ T cells were sorted as populations depleted of antigen-responding cells. This was the immunoSEQ version 4 assay in survey mode. The repertoire was sequenced with immunoSEQ multiplex PCR; TCRdb's copy has only in-frame clones and lacks some. The sample consists of 30,000 to 35,000 clones, 82% of them appearing once. This material consisted of CD4+ T cells sorted from PBMCs after 18-hour stimulation, taken from a patient who received antiretroviral therapy. These TCRs come from an adult woman with HIV who was CMV-seropositive.

A few counts support this clone. The rearrangement uses TRBV5-5 and TRBJ1-5, with a weak D call TRBD1 (6 bases). This CDR3 is 14 amino acids long. Between the trimmed V and J ends, which lost 4 bases and 6 bases, there was a span of 14 bases. The germline V gene has CDR1 SGHKS and CDR2 YYEKEE (reference sequence). Here the CDR3 DNA reads TGTGCCAGCAGCCTACAGGGCTTATTTCAGCCCCAGCATTTT. This translates into CASSLQGLFQPQHF.

This chain's CDR3 is CASSLEGVGYGYTF. The CDR3 nucleotides read TGTGCCAGCAGCTTGGAGGGGGTCGGATATGGCTACACCTTC. V gene TRBV5-4 combines with J gene TRBJ1-2, with D maybe TRBD1 (6 bases). V lost 0 bases, J lost 5 bases, and 11 bases lay in between. The CDR3 extends over 14 amino acids. Germline loops: CDR1 SGHNT, CDR2 YYREEE (reference sequence).

The chain uses TRBV3-1 (or the pseudogene TRBV3-2) and TRBJ1-2, with TRBD1 matching over 10 bases. Germline CDR1 LGHDT, CDR2 YNNKEL (reference sequence). V was pared by 5 bases and J by 8 bases, with 5 bases of the junction left unmatched. The CDR3 contains 13 residues. The CDR3 sequence: CASSSGQGWGYTF. CDR3 bases: TGTGCCAGCAGCTCGGGACAGGGGTGGGGCTACACCTTC.

The rearrangement joins TRBV14 to TRBJ2-2, with D perhaps TRBD1 (6 bases). Deletions cut 4 bases from V and 6 bases from J, with 12 bases between. There are 14 residues in the CDR3. Germline CDR1 and CDR2: SGHDN and FVKESK. The CDR3 DNA follows: TGTGCCAGCAGCCGCTTCAGGGGTTCCGGGGAGCTGTTTTTT. This sequence encodes CASSRFRGSGELFF. The full variable domain, rest sourced from reference TRBV14 and TRBJ2-2, is EAGVTQFPSHSVIEKGQTVTLRCDPISGHDNLYWYRRVMGKEIKFLLHFVKESKQDESGMPNNRFLAERTGGTYSTLKVQPAELEDSGVYFCASSRFRGSGELFFGEGSRLTVL.

The V gene is TRBV9, the J gene TRBJ1-5, with D possibly being TRBD1 (6 bases). The CDR3 extends over 15 amino acids. Trimming shortened V by 4 bases and J by 4 bases, and 15 bases separated the two germline ends. CDR1 SGDLS and CDR2 YYNGEE come from the germline V gene. The CDR3 reads CASSPGVTRNQPQHF. The CDR3 coding sequence is TGTGCCAGCAGCCCAGGGGTGACAAGAAATCAGCCCCAGCATTTT.

The rearrangement joins TRBV29-1 to TRBJ2-5; D assignment may be TRBD1 or TRBD2 (5 bases each). CDR3 length: 14 amino acids. Germline loops: CDR1 SQVTM, CDR2 ANQGSEA. The CDR3 DNA reads TGCAGGATCGCTGGGTTGGGTGGGGGAGAGACCCAGTACTTC. It is translated as CRIAGLGGGETQYF.

This clone was counted a single time. V is TRBV11-3 and J is TRBJ1-1; 9 bases are shared with TRBD1. Trimming took 3 bases from V and 1 from J; bases not matched to a gene: 12. Germline V gene data show CDR1 as SGHNT and CDR2 as YENEEA. The CDR3 extends over 18 amino acids. The CDR3, as DNA: TGTGCCAGCAGCTTCGGGACAGGGCTGGGGGGTAAGAACACTGAAGCTTTCTTT. This translates into CASSFGTGLGGKNTEAFF.

The rearrangement joins TRBV7-9 to TRBJ1-2; TRBD1 matches at 10 bases. J gave up 0 bases and V 0 bases, and 4 bases lay outside the gene matches. Looked up from germline, CDR1 is SEHNR and CDR2 is FQNEAQ (reference sequence). This CDR3 contains 17 residues. The CDR3 bases are TGTGCCAGCAGCTTAGCTGGGACAGGGGCTGCTAACTATGGCTACACCTTC. Its translation: CASSLAGTGAANYGYTF. The complete variable domain, with remaining parts taken from reference TRBV7-9 and TRBJ1-2, reads DTGVSQNPRHKITKRGQNVTFRCDPISEHNRLYWYRQTLGQGPEFLTYFQNEAQLEKSRLLSDRFSAERPKGSFSTLEIQRTEQGDSAMYLCASSLAGTGAANYGYTFGSGTRLTVV.

The V and J genes are TRBV7-2 and TRBJ1-2; D ambiguous. This CDR3 comprises 14 residues. The V end lost 5 bases, the J end lost 1 base, and 11 bases lay between the germline ends. The germline CDR1 and CDR2 sequences are SGHTA and FQGNSA. CDR3 amino acids: CASSVPNHNYGYTF. The CDR3 nucleotides are TGTGCCAGCAGCGTGCCGAATCATAACTATGGCTACACCTTC.

The V call is TRBV21-1, the J call TRBJ1-3. TRBV21-1 is a recognized pseudogene. The CDR3 loop spans 18 amino acids. The CDR3: CASSKVPGEGFSGNTIYF. DNA of the CDR3: TGTGCCAGCAGCAAAGTACCGGGGGAAGGCTTCTCTGGAAACACCATATATTTT.

Only a few counts were recorded for this clone. V usage is TRBV19 and J usage is TRBJ1-5, with D perhaps matching TRBD1 (6 bases). The CDR3 runs to 13 residues. Trimming shortened V by 3 bases and J by 8 bases, and 11 bases separated the two germline ends. Germline V CDR1 and CDR2: LNHDA, SQIVND (reference sequence). The CDR3 spells CASSISRGEPQHF. The CDR3 DNA sequence: TGTGCCAGTAGTATCTCAAGGGGGGAGCCCCAGCATTTT.

This clone has just one count. This chain connects TRBV18 to TRBJ2-1; no clear D gene. The ends were cut back, 0 bases at V and 7 bases at J, with 10 bases in the middle. This CDR3 region has 14 residues. Germline V gives CDR1 KGHSH, CDR2 LQKENI. The CDR3 region is CASSPPTQSNEQFF. DNA for the CDR3: TGTGCCAGCTCACCACCGACCCAGTCTAATGAGCAGTTCTTC.

This clone was found once. The chain couples TRBV25-1 to TRBJ1-1; 8 nucleotides agree with TRBD1. With 5 bases clipped from V and 4 bases from J, the junction kept 9 bases outside the gene matches. There are 15 residues in the CDR3. Germline-derived CDR1 and CDR2 are MGHDK and SYGVNS. CDR3 sequence reads: CASSSRTGWFTEAFF. Here the CDR3 DNA reads TGTGCCAGCAGTTCAAGGACAGGGTGGTTCACTGAAGCTTTCTTT.

This clone showed up just once. This sequence joins TRBV10-3 and TRBJ2-6, with 7 positions matching TRBD1. The CDR3 runs 18 residues. Germline V gene sequence: CDR1 ENHRY, CDR2 SYGVKD. After removal of 5 bases from V and 0 bases from J, the junction contained 10 bases not matched to a gene. The CDR3 is CAISRTGTGNSGANVLTF. Here the CDR3 DNA reads TGTGCCATCAGTCGGACAGGCACAGGTAACTCTGGGGCCAACGTCCTGACTTTC.

The chain combines TRBV21-1 with TRBJ1-1; TRBD1, the D gene given by the table, was not confirmed from the DNA. TRBV21-1 is annotated as a pseudogene. This CDR3 is 14 amino acids long. The CDR3, as DNA: TGTGCCAGCAGCCCGAGGGGGACGAACACTGAAGCTTTCTTT. Its translation: CASSPRGTNTEAFF.

The rearrangement uses TRBV28 and TRBJ1-5; D might be TRBD1 (5 bases). V lost 6 bases and J lost 2, with 14 bases in between. The length of the CDR3 is 15 residues. Germline-derived CDR1 and CDR2 are MDHEN and SYDVKM. CDR3 DNA sequence: TGTGCCAGCAGAATTGGGGGAGGGGGCAATCAGCCCCAGCATTTT. This codes for CASRIGGGGNQPQHF. The whole variable domain, filled in from reference TRBV28 and TRBJ1-5, reads DVKVTQSSRYLVKRTGEKVFLECVQDMDHENMFWYRQDPGLGLRLIYFSYDVKMKEKGDIPEGYSVSREKKERFSLILESASTNQTSMYLCASRIGGGGNQPQHFGDGTRLSIL.

This chain links TRBV5-4 with TRBJ2-7; D tentatively reads TRBD1 or TRBD2 (5 bases each). The V end was cut by 3 bases, the J end by 2 bases, with 9 bases between. This CDR3 spans 13 amino acids. The V gene's germline CDR1 is SGHNT and CDR2 YYREEE (reference sequence). This CDR3 reads CASSWGPTYEQYF. CDR3 nucleotide sequence: TGTGCCAGCAGCTGGGGACCCACCTACGAGCAGTACTTC.

Turning to this clone: Other DNA sequences within the sample encode an identical CDR3. This chain connects TRBV7-2 to TRBJ1-1; D might be TRBD1 (5 bases). The CDR3 loop spans 14 amino acids. Germline V CDR1 and CDR2: SGHTA, FQGNSA. The V gene lost 3 bases and the J gene lost 4 bases, with 12 bases spanning the gap. CDR3 sequence reads: CASSFSWGSTEAFF. The CDR3 DNA sequence: TGTGCCAGCAGCTTTTCATGGGGGAGCACTGAAGCTTTCTTT. Variable domain in full (rest from reference TRBV7-2 and TRBJ1-1): GAGVSQSPSNKVTEKGKDVELRCDPISGHTALYWYRQSLGQGLEFLIYFQGNSAPDKSGLPSDRFSAERTGGSVSTLTIQRTQQEDSAVYLCASSFSWGSTEAFFGQGTRLTVV.

J is TRBJ2-5 and V is TRBV6-5, with a tentative D call TRBD2 (6 bases). The germline V gene has CDR1 MNHEY and CDR2 SVGAGI. Trimming took off 0 bases at V and 0 bases at J, with 11 bases between the two ends. The CDR3 consists of 16 residues. CDR3: CASSYSPREYQETQYF. As DNA, the CDR3 is TGTGCCAGCAGTTACTCCCCCCGGGAGTACCAAGAGACCCAGTACTTC.

This chain joins TRBV5-1 and TRBJ2-3; D possibly uses TRBD1 or TRBD2 (5 bases each). Germline V gives CDR1 SGHRS, CDR2 YFSETQ. The CDR3 covers 15 residues. V was shortened by 3 bases and J by 1 base, with 12 bases between the two germline ends. The CDR3: CASSSDGARTDTQYF. The CDR3 nucleotides are TGCGCCAGCAGCTCGGACGGGGCGCGCACAGATACGCAGTATTTT.

CDR3 residues: CASSASPTSGYGYTF. The CDR3 DNA is TGTGCCAGCAGCGCCTCGCCCACCTCGGGATATGGCTACACCTTC. The chain is built from TRBV6-5 and TRBJ1-2; no clear D gene. Trimming cost V 6 bases and J 5 bases, with 19 bases left between them. CDR3 length: 15 amino acids. Germline CDR1 and CDR2: MNHEY and SVGAGI.